This T cell receptor (beta chain) derives from a study of T cells in Graves' hyperthyroidism and ophthalmopathy. Hyperthyroidism in the patients, aged 18 to 65, was newly diagnosed and under 2 months in duration. Patients having uncontrolled infection, another autoimmune disease, pregnancy or lactation were not included. The TCR beta CDR3 regions underwent amplification using RNA transcripts as the source. Initially, a first-round RT-PCR of the TCR CDR3 employed the HTBI primer set. TCRdb re-analysed the multiplex PCR reads in MiXCR, keeping a single row per CDR3 protein. The sample consists of under 750,000 distinct CDR3 sequences, under 20% of them appearing once. There are a few counts of this clonotype. Its antigen is still unknown. V shed 6 bases and J 7 bases; nucleotides not matched to a gene: 9. There are 15 residues in the CDR3. CDR1 and CDR2 (germline): LNHDA, SQIVND (reference sequence). The study's findings and limits: Among thyroid clonotypes expanded above 0.001, most also appeared in blood. Researchers report that a 13 V-J model separated ophthalmopathy from stable hyperthyroidism.

This receptor was identified in a woman between 50 and 59 years old with Graves' hyperthyroidism that later progressed to Graves' ophthalmopathy. Sequences were obtained from blood. This chain uses TRBV19 with TRBJ1-6; 7 positions match TRBD1. Written as DNA, the CDR3 is TGTGCCAGTAGACCCACACAGGGGACAAATTCACCCCTCCACTTT. Amino acids: CASRPTQGTNSPLHF.